The rows below give T cell receptor beta chains drawn from one sample of a study of blood T cell repertoires in COVID-19. Method: immunoSEQ multiplex PCR; TCRdb's copy keeps in-frame clones and lacks some. The sample contains 130,000 or so clones, around 81% of which appear only once. The source material was peripheral blood. The origin of the receptors is a woman in her sixties or seventies with active or convalescent COVID-19. The CDR3 runs from the conserved cysteine through the conserved F or W. D genes are given only for firm matches. Only some rows state a clone size, as once, few, many or a class for expanded clones.

TRBV6-5	TRBJ1-1	once	-	CASIRGESTEAFF	TGTGCCAGCATCAGGGGTGAGAGCACTGAAGCTTTCTTT
TRBV4-2	TRBJ2-2	few	TRBD2	CASSQSPGLAGALNTGELFF	TGTGCCAGCAGCCAGAGCCCGGGACTAGCGGGGGCGTTGAACACCGGGGAGCTGTTTTTT
TRBV29-1	TRBJ1-1	-	-	CSGRDTQEAFF	TGCAGCGGCCGGGACACACAGGAAGCTTTCTTT
TRBV27	TRBJ1-6	-	-	CASSNRPNSPLHF	TGTGCCAGCAGTAACAGGCCTAATTCACCCCTCCACTTT
TRBV28	TRBJ2-7	-	TRBD1	CASSLLTGTVVYEQYF	TGTGCCAGCAGTTTACTTACCGGGACAGTAGTCTACGAGCAGTACTTC
TRBV28	TRBJ1-2	-	-	CASSLLQDTYGYTF	TGTGCCAGCAGTTTACTCCAGGATACCTATGGCTACACCTTC
TRBV27	TRBJ1-1	-	-	CASSPSTARRTEAFF	TGTGCCAGCAGCCCTTCGACGGCTAGGAGAACTGAAGCTTTCTTT
TRBV5-5	TRBJ2-3	once	TRBD1	CASSAGGPSTDTQYF	TGTGCCAGCAGCGCAGGGGGCCCTAGCACAGATACGCAGTATTTT
TRBV30	TRBJ1-1	-	-	CAWRPGVLLNTEAFF	TGTGCCTGGAGACCGGGAGTCCTTTTGAACACTGAAGCTTTCTTT
TRBV9	TRBJ2-7	few	TRBD1	CASSVMGQGTYEQYF	TGTGCCAGCAGCGTAATGGGACAGGGGACCTACGAGCAGTACTTC
TRBV5-1	TRBJ1-2	-	-	CASSLEADSRGYTF	TGCGCCAGCAGCTTGGAGGCGGACAGTAGGGGCTACACCTTC
TRBV30	TRBJ1-2	-	-	CAWQGTSYGYTF	TGTGCCTGGCAGGGGACCAGCTATGGCTACACCTTC
TRBV19	TRBJ2-1	-	-	CASSISGVMGNEQFF	TGTGCCAGTAGTATATCGGGGGTGATGGGGAATGAGCAGTTCTTC
TRBV28	TRBJ1-6	-	-	CASSLYESSYNSPLHF	TGTGCCAGCAGTTTATACGAGAGCTCCTATAATTCACCCCTCCACTTT
TRBV6-1	TRBJ2-5	-	TRBD1	CASSEGTGGVTQYF	TGTGCCAGCAGTGAAGGGACAGGTGGAGTGACCCAGTACTTC
TRBV28	TRBJ2-2	once	TRBD2	CASSLYPSGPNTGELFF	TGTGCCAGCAGTTTATATCCTAGCGGGCCGAACACCGGGGAGCTGTTTTTT
TRBV6-5	TRBJ1-1	-	-	CASSSVPYTEAFF	TGTGCCAGCAGTTCGGTCCCTTACACTGAAGCTTTCTTT
TRBV19	TRBJ2-6	once	-	CASSIDSSGANVLTF	TGTGCCAGTAGTATCGACAGCTCTGGGGCCAACGTCCTGACTTTC
TRBV6-4	TRBJ2-1	-	-	CASSDFLYNEQFF	TGTGCCAGCAGTGACTTTCTGTACAATGAGCAGTTCTTC
TRBV3-1/TRBV3-2	TRBJ2-5	-	-	CASSQSLQETQYF	TGTGCCAGCAGCCAATCCCTCCAAGAGACCCAGTACTTC
TRBV18	TRBJ2-5	-	TRBD1	CASSPRGQDQETQYF	TGTGCCAGCTCACCACGGGGACAGGATCAAGAGACCCAGTACTTC
TRBV7-2	TRBJ2-1	-	TRBD2	CASRTSGNPDNEQFF	TGTGCCAGCAGGACTAGCGGGAATCCTGACAATGAGCAGTTCTTC
TRBV3-1/TRBV3-2	TRBJ1-2	-	-	CASSQGRGRGGYTF	TGTGCCAGCAGCCAAGGGAGGGGACGCGGGGGCTACACCTTC
TRBV19	TRBJ1-6	-	TRBD1	CASSTRDRGLGSPLHF	TGTGCCAGTAGTACGCGGGACAGGGGGCTCGGTTCACCCCTCCACTTT
TRBV5-1	TRBJ1-1	-	-	CASSLDGGEFEAFF	TGCGCCAGCAGCTTGGACGGGGGAGAGTTCGAAGCTTTCTTT
TRBV28	TRBJ1-6	-	-	CASSQTGTDNSPLHF	TGTGCCAGCAGTCAAACAGGGACGGATAATTCACCCCTCCACTTT